This T cell receptor (beta chain) was sequenced for a study of blood T cell repertoires in COVID-19. Assay: immunoSEQ multiplex PCR; the TCRdb copy retains only in-frame clones and omits some. This sample has a few hundred thousand clones, with around four fifths found just once. Trimming took off 3 bases at V and 3 bases at J, with 8 bases between the two ends. In germline, CDR1 is KGHSH, CDR2 LQKENI. The CDR3 sequence is 13 residues long. Note on this clone: This same CDR3 is encoded by further DNA sequences in the sample.

Sample: peripheral blood. The sequence came from a woman older than 75 with active or convalescent COVID-19. The chain recombines TRBV18 with TRBJ2-5; the D gene is possibly TRBD2 (5 bases). In DNA, the CDR3 is TGTGCCAGCTCACCCAGCGGAGAAGAGACCCAGTACTTC. Translating it yields CASSPSGEETQYF. The whole variable domain, filled in from reference TRBV18 and TRBJ2-5, reads NAGVMQNPRHLVRRRGQEARLRCSPMKGHSHVYWYRQLPEEGLKFMVYLQKENIIDESGMPKERFSAEFPKEGPSILRIQQVVRGDSAAYFCASSPSGEETQYFGPGTRLLVL.